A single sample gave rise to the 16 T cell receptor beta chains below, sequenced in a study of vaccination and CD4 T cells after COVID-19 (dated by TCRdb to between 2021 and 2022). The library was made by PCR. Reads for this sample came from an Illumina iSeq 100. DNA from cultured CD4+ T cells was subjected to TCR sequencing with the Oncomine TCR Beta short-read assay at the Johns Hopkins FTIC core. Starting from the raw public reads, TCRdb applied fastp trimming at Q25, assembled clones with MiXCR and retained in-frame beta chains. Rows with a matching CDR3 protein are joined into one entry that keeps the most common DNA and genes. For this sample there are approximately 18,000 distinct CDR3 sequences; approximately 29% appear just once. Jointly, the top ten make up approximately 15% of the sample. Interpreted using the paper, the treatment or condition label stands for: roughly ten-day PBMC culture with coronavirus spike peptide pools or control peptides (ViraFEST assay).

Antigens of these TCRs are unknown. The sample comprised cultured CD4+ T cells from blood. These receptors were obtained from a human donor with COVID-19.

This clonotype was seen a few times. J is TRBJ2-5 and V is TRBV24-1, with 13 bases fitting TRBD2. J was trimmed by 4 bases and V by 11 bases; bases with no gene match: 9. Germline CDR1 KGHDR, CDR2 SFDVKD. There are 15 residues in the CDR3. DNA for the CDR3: TGTGCCAGCCAGGGGACTAGCGGGATTTTAGAGACCCAGTACTTC. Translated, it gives CASQGTSGILETQYF.

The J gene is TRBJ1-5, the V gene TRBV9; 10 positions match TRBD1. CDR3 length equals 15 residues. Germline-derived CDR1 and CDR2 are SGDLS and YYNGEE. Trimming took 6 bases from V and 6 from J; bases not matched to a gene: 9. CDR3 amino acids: CASNTGQGVGQPQHF. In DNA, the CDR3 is TGTGCCAGCAACACAGGACAGGGGGTGGGTCAGCCCCAGCATTTT.

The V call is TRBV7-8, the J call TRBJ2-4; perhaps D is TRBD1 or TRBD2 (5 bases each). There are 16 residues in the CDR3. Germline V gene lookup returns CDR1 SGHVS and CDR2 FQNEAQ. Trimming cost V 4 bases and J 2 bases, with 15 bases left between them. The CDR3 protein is CASSWGSTLTKNIQYF. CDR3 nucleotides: TGTGCCAGCAGCTGGGGGTCGACCCTTACCAAAAACATTCAGTACTTC.

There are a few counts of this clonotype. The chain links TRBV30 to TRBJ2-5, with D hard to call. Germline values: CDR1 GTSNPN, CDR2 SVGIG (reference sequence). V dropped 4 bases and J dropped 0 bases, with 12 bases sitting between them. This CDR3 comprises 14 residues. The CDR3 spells CAWNPEEYQETQYF. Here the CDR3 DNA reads TGTGCCTGGAACCCAGAAGAGTACCAAGAGACCCAGTACTTC.

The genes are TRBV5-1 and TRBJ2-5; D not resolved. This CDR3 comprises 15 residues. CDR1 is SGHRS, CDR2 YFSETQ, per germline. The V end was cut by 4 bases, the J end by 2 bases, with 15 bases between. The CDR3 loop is CASSLTTGIQETQYF. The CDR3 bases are TGCGCCAGCAGCCTCACGACGGGTATACAAGAGACCCAGTACTTC.

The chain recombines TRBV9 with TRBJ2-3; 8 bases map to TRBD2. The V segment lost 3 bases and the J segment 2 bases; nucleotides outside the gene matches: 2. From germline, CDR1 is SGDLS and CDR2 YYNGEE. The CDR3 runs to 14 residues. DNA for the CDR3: TGTGCCAGCAGCGCGGGGGGGTACACAGATACGCAGTATTTT. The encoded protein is CASSAGGYTDTQYF.

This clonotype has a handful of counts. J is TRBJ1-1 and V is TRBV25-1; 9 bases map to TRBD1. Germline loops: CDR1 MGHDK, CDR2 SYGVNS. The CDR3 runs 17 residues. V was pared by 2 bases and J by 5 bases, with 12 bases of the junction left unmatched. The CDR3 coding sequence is TGTGCCAGCAGTGAACCGGACAGGGGAAGGTTTAAGACTGAAGCTTTCTTT. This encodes CASSEPDRGRFKTEAFF.

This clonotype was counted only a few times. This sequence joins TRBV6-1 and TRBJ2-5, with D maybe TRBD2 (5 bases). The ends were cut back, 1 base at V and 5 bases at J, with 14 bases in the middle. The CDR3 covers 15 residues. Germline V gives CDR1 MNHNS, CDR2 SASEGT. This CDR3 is CASSEGGKASETQYF. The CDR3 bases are TGTGCCAGCAGTGAAGGAGGGAAGGCTAGCGAGACCCAGTACTTC.

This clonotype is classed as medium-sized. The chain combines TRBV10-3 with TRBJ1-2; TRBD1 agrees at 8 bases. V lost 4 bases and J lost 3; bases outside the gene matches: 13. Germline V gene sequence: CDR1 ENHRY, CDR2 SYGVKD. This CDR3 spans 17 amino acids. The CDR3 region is CAISGRTGHQGDYGYTF. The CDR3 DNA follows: TGTGCCATCAGTGGGAGGACAGGGCATCAGGGCGACTATGGCTACACCTTC.

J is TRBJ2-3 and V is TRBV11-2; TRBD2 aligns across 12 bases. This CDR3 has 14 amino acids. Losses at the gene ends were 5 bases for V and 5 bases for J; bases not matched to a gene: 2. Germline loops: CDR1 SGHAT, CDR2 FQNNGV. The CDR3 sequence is CASSASGGGDTQYF. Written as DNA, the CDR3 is TGTGCCAGCAGCGCTAGCGGGGGGGGAGATACGCAGTATTTT.

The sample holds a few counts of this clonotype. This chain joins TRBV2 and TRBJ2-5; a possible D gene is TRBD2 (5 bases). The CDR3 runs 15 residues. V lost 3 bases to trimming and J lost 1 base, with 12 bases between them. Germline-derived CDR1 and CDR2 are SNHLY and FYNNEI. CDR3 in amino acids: CASSDISAFQETQYF. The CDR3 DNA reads TGTGCCAGCAGTGATATTAGCGCTTTCCAAGAGACCCAGTACTTC.

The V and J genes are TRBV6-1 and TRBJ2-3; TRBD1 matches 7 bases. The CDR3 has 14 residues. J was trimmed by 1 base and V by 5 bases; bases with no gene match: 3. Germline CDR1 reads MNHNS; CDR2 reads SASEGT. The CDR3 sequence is CASSPDRGTDTQYF. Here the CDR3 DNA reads TGTGCCAGCAGTCCCGACAGGGGCACAGATACGCAGTATTTT.

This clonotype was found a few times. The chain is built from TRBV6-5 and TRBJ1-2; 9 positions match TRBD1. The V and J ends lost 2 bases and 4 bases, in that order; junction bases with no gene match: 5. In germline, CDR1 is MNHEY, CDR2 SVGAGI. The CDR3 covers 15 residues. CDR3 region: CASSYTDRGSYGYTF. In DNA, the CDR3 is TGTGCCAGCAGTTACACCGACAGGGGGAGCTATGGCTACACCTTC.

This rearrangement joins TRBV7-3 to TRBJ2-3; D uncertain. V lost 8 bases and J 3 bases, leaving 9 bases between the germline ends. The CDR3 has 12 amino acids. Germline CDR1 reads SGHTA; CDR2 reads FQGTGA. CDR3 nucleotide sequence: TGTGCCAGCGGAACGGCGACAGATACGCAGTATTTT. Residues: CASGTATDTQYF. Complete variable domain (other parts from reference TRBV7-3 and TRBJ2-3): GAGVSQTPSNKVTEKGKYVELRCDPISGHTALYWYRQSLGQGPEFLIYFQGTGAADDSGLPNDRFFAVRPEGSVSTLKIQRTERGDSAVYLCASGTATDTQYFGPGTRLTVL.

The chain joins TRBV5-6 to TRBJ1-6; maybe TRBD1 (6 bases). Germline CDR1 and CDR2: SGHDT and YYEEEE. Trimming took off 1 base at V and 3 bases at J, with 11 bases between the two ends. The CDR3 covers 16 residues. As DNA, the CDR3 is TGTGCCAGCAGCTTGAGGGGGATTGACTATAATTCACCCCTCCACTTT. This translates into CASSLRGIDYNSPLHF.

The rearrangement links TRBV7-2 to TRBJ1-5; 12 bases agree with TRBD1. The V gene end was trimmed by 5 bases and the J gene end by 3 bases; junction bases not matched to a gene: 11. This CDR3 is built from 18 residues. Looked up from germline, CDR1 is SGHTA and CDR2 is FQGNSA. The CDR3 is CASSNSGTGGLLNQPQHF. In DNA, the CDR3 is TGTGCCAGCAGCAATAGTGGGACAGGGGGCCTCCTCAATCAGCCCCAGCATTTT.